These 27 T cell receptor beta chains were sequenced from one sample in a study of human T cells and chemical hapten exposure. This sample's time point: patch test 1, 2 weeks after DPC sensitization. This sample's treatment: therapeutic diphenylcyclopropenone sensitization with weekly scalp DPC. TCRdb re-called the RACE reads through MiXCR, storing one row per CDR3 protein. Found here are more than 80,000 distinct CDR3 sequences, approximately 8% of them singletons; the top ten hold roughly 1.6%. The sequenced sample was whole blood, obtained in connection with sensitization to the hapten diphenylcyclopropenone (DPC). The receptor set was obtained from a woman aged 25 to 45 with alopecia areata. Some clones in this sample may be carry-over from other donors' samples.

V and J are TRBV6-5 and TRBJ2-7; TRBD1 matches at 11 bases. Trimming took 6 bases from V and 2 from J; bases not matched to a gene: 6. The CDR3 consists of 15 residues. The V gene's germline CDR1 is MNHEY and CDR2 SVGAGI. CDR3 in amino acids: CASSYADRGPYEQYF. As DNA, the CDR3 is TGTGCCAGCAGCTACGCGGACAGGGGGCCCTACGAGCAGTACTTC.

This clonotype appeared a few times. This sequence joins TRBV12-3 or TRBV12-4 and TRBJ1-6, with 8 positions matching TRBD1. The CDR3 extends over 14 amino acids. Trimming took 6 bases from V and 7 from J; bases not matched to a gene: 5. The CDR3 DNA sequence: TGTGCCAGCAGCCCAGACAGGGGAAATTCACCCCTCCACTTT. Translation: CASSPDRGNSPLHF.

Ten or more counts support this clonotype. V is TRBV5-1 and J is TRBJ2-6; D is possibly TRBD2 (5 bases). Trimming stripped 1 base from V and 2 bases from J, with 13 bases between. The CDR3 extends over 17 amino acids. Germline V gene data show CDR1 as SGHRS and CDR2 as YFSETQ. CDR3 nucleotides: TGCGCCAGCAGCTTGTCCTGGGGAGAAGCTGGGGCCAACGTCCTGACTTTC. Its protein product is CASSLSWGEAGANVLTF.

The chain carries TRBV24-1 and TRBJ1-5, with D tentatively TRBD1 (5 bases). The V end lost 6 bases, the J end lost 0 bases, and 23 bases lay between the germline ends. The V gene's germline CDR1 is KGHDR and CDR2 SFDVKD. The CDR3 covers 19 residues. CDR3 bases: TGTGCCACCAGTCTGGGGCGGCGGACTCGGGCTTATAGCAATCAGCCCCAGCATTTT. This encodes CATSLGRRTRAYSNQPQHF.

This clonotype showed up just a few times. This sequence joins TRBV5-1 and TRBJ1-1, with D possibly matching TRBD1 (6 bases). Trimming removed 3 bases from V and 4 bases from J, with 13 bases in between. Per germline, CDR1 SGHRS and CDR2 YFSETQ. The CDR3 totals 14 residues. The CDR3 protein is CASSWGQGSTEAFF. In DNA, the CDR3 is TGCGCCAGCAGCTGGGGGCAGGGGTCCACTGAAGCTTTCTTT.

This sequence joins TRBV27 and TRBJ2-4; 7 bases map to TRBD1. The V gene end was trimmed by 6 bases and the J gene end by 11 bases; junction bases not matched to a gene: 13. The CDR3 covers 14 residues. Germline CDR1 reads MNHEY; CDR2 reads SMNVEV (reference sequence). CDR3 DNA sequence: TGTGCCAGCAGCCCTGCCGACAGGGCTCCCCTTCAGTACTTC. It is translated as CASSPADRAPLQYF.

This clonotype was counted a few times. This sequence joins TRBV10-3 and TRBJ2-3, with D maybe TRBD2 (6 bases). V was shortened by 2 bases and J by 1 base, with 10 bases between the two germline ends. Germline assignment: CDR1 ENHRY and CDR2 SYGVKD. This CDR3 spans 15 amino acids. As DNA, the CDR3 is TGTGCCATCAGTGAGGCGGGGCAGCGCACAGATACGCAGTATTTT. Its translation: CAISEAGQRTDTQYF.

CDR3 in amino acids: CASSSRDSPYEQYF. Written as DNA, the CDR3 is TGTGCCAGCAGTTCCCGAGACAGCCCCTACGAGCAGTACTTC. The chain uses TRBV27 and TRBJ2-7; tentative D call: TRBD1 (5 bases). V was pared by 4 bases and J by 2 bases, with 12 bases between. This CDR3 has 14 amino acids. The germline V gene encodes CDR1 MNHEY and CDR2 SMNVEV (reference sequence).

At least ten counts were recorded for this clonotype. This chain links TRBV20-1 with TRBJ2-2, with 7 nucleotides matching TRBD1. The CDR3 covers 16 residues. CDR1 DFQATT and CDR2 SNEGSKA come from the germline V gene (reference sequence). V gave up 0 bases and J gave up 5 bases; unmatched junction bases: 9. CDR3 amino acids: CSARDTKTGKTGELFF. The DNA of the CDR3 is TGCAGTGCTAGAGATACGAAGACAGGGAAAACCGGGGAGCTGTTTTTT.

This clonotype has at least ten counts. This chain links TRBV13 with TRBJ1-4; the match to TRBD1 covers 8 bases. The V and J ends lost 5 bases and 7 bases, in that order; junction bases with no gene match: 12. The CDR3 is 16 residues long. CDR1 and CDR2 from the germline V gene are PRHDT and FYEKMQ (reference sequence). The CDR3 bases are TGTGCCAGCAGCACGAAGAGACAGGGGCTAGGTGAAAAACTGTTTTTT. Translating gives CASSTKRQGLGEKLFF.

At least ten counts were recorded for this clonotype. The chain combines TRBV7-9 with TRBJ1-1; D call uncertain. The CDR3 loop spans 16 amino acids. Germline V gene data show CDR1 as SEHNR and CDR2 as FQNEAQ (reference sequence). Trimming pared 2 bases from V and 1 base from J, leaving 14 bases between. Here the CDR3 reads CASSLQPILANTEAFF. DNA of the CDR3: TGTGCCAGCAGCTTACAGCCCATTCTTGCGAACACTGAAGCTTTCTTT.

The chain employs TRBV7-6 and TRBJ2-5; 10 positions agree with TRBD2. The CDR3 contains 20 residues. In germline, CDR1 is SGHVS, CDR2 FNYEAQ. Trimming took 1 base from V and 4 from J; bases not matched to a gene: 18. CDR3 bases: TGTGCCAGCAGCTTAGAGACAGGGACGGGACTAGCGAGGACGCCAGAGACCCAGTACTTC. As protein: CASSLETGTGLARTPETQYF.

This clonotype showed up many times. The chain has TRBV6-6 and TRBJ2-3; no definite D call. The CDR3 extends over 14 amino acids. V was trimmed by 4 bases and J by 2 bases, leaving 10 bases between them. Germline V lookup: CDR1 MNHNY, CDR2 SVGAGI (reference sequence). CDR3 sequence (DNA): TGTGCCAGCAGTTCAGCCCAGTCCACAGATACGCAGTATTTT. Its translation is CASSSAQSTDTQYF.

This chain joins TRBV7-3 and TRBJ2-1, with D possibly matching TRBD1 (5 bases). Trimming took off 0 bases at V and 10 bases at J, with 13 bases between the two ends. The CDR3 contains 14 residues. In germline, CDR1 is SGHTA, CDR2 FQGTGA. CDR3 DNA: TGTGCCAGCAGCTTAACCGACAGACGAGCGGAGCAGTTCTTC. This codes for CASSLTDRRAEQFF.

The table lists this clonotype with many counts. V and J are TRBV14 and TRBJ2-7; possible D gene TRBD2, 5 bases. This CDR3 comprises 13 residues. V dropped 3 bases and J dropped 3 bases, with 9 bases sitting between them. CDR1 and CDR2 (germline): SGHDN, FVKESK. In nucleotides, the CDR3 is TGTGCCAGCAGCCATGATCGGGGCTACGAGCAGTACTTC. Residues: CASSHDRGYEQYF. Supplemented by reference TRBV14 and TRBJ2-7, the full variable domain reads EAGVTQFPSHSVIEKGQTVTLRCDPISGHDNLYWYRRVMGKEIKFLLHFVKESKQDESGMPNNRFLAERTGGTYSTLKVQPAELEDSGVYFCASSHDRGYEQYFGPGTRLTVT.

This clonotype was found many times. The rearrangement joins TRBV27 to TRBJ1-6; no reliable D call. This CDR3 is 18 amino acids long. CDR1 MNHEY and CDR2 SMNVEV come from the germline V gene (reference sequence). V lost 5 bases, J lost 0 bases, and 17 bases lay in between. CDR3 residues: CASSPRLGLGSYNSPLHF. CDR3 sequence (DNA): TGTGCCAGCAGTCCCCGACTCGGGTTAGGCTCCTATAATTCACCCCTCCACTTT.

This clonotype was seen at least ten times. The rearrangement joins TRBV29-1 to TRBJ1-3; no clear D. CDR1 is SQVTM and CDR2 is ANQGSEA in the germline V gene. CDR3 length: 12 residues. V lost 3 bases and J lost 4, with 7 bases in between. The CDR3 reads CSVDTPGNTIYF. The CDR3 DNA reads as TGCAGCGTTGACACCCCAGGAAACACCATATATTTT.

This clonotype was found many times. The chain has TRBV3-1 and TRBJ2-7; D is undetermined. CDR3 length: 14 residues. Looked up from germline, CDR1 is LGHDT and CDR2 is YNNKEL (reference sequence). V was pared by 0 bases and J by 6 bases, with 12 bases between. For the CDR3, the DNA is TGTGCCAGCAGCCAAGATTGGCAGAAACGCGAGCAGTACTTC. Encoded protein: CASSQDWQKREQYF.

This clonotype has more than one count but fewer than ten. The chain combines TRBV19 with TRBJ1-5; the D is unclear. This CDR3 is 13 amino acids long. The germline V gene encodes CDR1 LNHDA and CDR2 SQIVND (reference sequence). Trimming took off 2 bases at V and 7 bases at J, with 9 bases between the two ends. CDR3 amino acids: CASSISQPQPQHF. In nucleotides, the CDR3 is TGTGCCAGTAGTATAAGCCAACCCCAGCCCCAGCATTTT.

This clonotype was found many times. The rearrangement joins TRBV24-1 to TRBJ2-1; TRBD2 matches at 11 bases. Unmatched junction bases numbered 10, after V lost 6 bases and J lost 7 bases. The germline V gene has CDR1 KGHDR and CDR2 SFDVKD. The CDR3 loop spans 16 amino acids. The CDR3 DNA follows: TGTGCCACCAGTTCCAATAGCGGGGGGGCCGGGAATGAGCAGTTCTTC. It encodes CATSSNSGGAGNEQFF.

This clonotype was observed at least ten times. V gene TRBV5-1 combines with J gene TRBJ2-7; D is undetermined. Trimming removed 0 bases from V and 0 bases from J, with 4 bases in between. Germline V CDR1 and CDR2: SGHRS, YFSETQ. There are 13 residues in the CDR3. DNA for the CDR3: TGCGCCAGCAGCTTGGTTCACTCCTACGAGCAGTACTTC. Residues: CASSLVHSYEQYF.

This clonotype was observed at least ten times. J is TRBJ2-1 and V is TRBV3-1, with 7 nucleotides matching TRBD1. This CDR3 is built from 16 residues. Germline V gives CDR1 LGHDT, CDR2 YNNKEL (reference sequence). V trimming: 2 bases; J trimming: 3 bases; junction bases outside the gene matches: 7. The CDR3 nucleotides are TGTGCCAGCAGCCAAAGACAGGGTAGGGGCTACAATGAGCAGTTCTTC. Encoded protein: CASSQRQGRGYNEQFF.

The chain is built from TRBV10-3 and TRBJ2-3, with TRBD2 matching 15 bases. J gave up 4 bases and V 6 bases, and 5 bases lay outside the gene matches. Germline-derived CDR1 and CDR2 are ENHRY and SYGVKD. The CDR3 totals 16 residues. CDR3 nucleotides: TGTGCCATCAGCGGACTAGCGGGGGGGCGTTCAGATACGCAGTATTTT. Its protein is CAISGLAGGRSDTQYF.

The chain recombines TRBV5-6 with TRBJ2-6; D call uncertain. In germline, CDR1 is SGHDT, CDR2 YYEEEE. The CDR3 length is 15 residues. V dropped 2 bases and J dropped 4 bases, with 10 bases sitting between them. The CDR3 sequence: CASSFIPSGANVLTF. The CDR3 coding sequence is TGTGCCAGCAGCTTCATCCCGTCCGGGGCCAACGTCCTGACTTTC.

The genes are TRBV29-1 and TRBJ2-6, with D tentatively TRBD2 (6 bases). There are 15 residues in the CDR3. The V gene lost 4 bases and the J gene lost 1 base, with 11 bases spanning the gap. Per the germline V gene, CDR1 is SQVTM and CDR2 is ANQGSEA. The CDR3 nucleotides read TGCAGCGTTGTCCCGGCGGGGTCTGGGGCCAACGTCCTGACTTTC. It specifies CSVVPAGSGANVLTF.

This clonotype was observed many times. The J gene is TRBJ1-4, the V gene TRBV29-1; D gene uncertain. Trimming took 0 bases from V and 4 from J, leaving 9 bases between them. Germline CDR1 SQVTM, CDR2 ANQGSEA. The CDR3 is 14 residues long. For the CDR3, the DNA is TGCAGCGTTGAAGACTCGGGAATTAATGAAAAACTGTTTTTT. Translation gives CSVEDSGINEKLFF.

This clonotype was seen more than once but under ten times. The chain couples TRBV20-1 to TRBJ2-5, with a weak D call TRBD1 (6 bases). The CDR3 length is 13 residues. Germline-derived CDR1 and CDR2 are DFQATT and SNEGSKA (reference sequence). CDR3: CSTWGLLEETQYF. The CDR3 coding sequence is TGCAGCACTTGGGGGCTTCTTGAAGAGACCCAGTACTTC.